Listed here is a single T cell receptor (beta chain). With 4 bases removed from V and 0 bases from J, the gap between germline ends came to 11 bases. The CDR3 has 15 amino acids. Germline V gives CDR1 LNHNV, CDR2 YYDKDF (reference sequence). These data belong to a study of blood T cell repertoires in COVID-19. All enrollees were about 18 to 90 years old and from 24 US areas. Sequenced by immunoSEQ multiplex PCR; TCRdb stores in-frame clones only, minus some. The data contain roughly 300,000 clones, 80% to 90% of them seen just once; the ten biggest clones take up 4% to 5%. This sequence originates from a woman aged 40-49 years with acute COVID-19. The sequenced material came from PBMCs or T cells enriched from blood (not recorded which). The V and J genes are TRBV15 and TRBJ2-3; tentatively, D is TRBD1 (5 bases). CDR3 region: CATSIGAGSTDTQYF. The CDR3, as DNA: TGTGCCACCAGCATAGGGGCAGGGAGCACAGATACGCAGTATTTT.